This TCR beta chain was sequenced for a study of OX40 agonist ivuxolimab in advanced cancers. About the study: It was ivuxolimab, an agonistic anti-OX40 (CD134) antibody, that patients were treated with. Three patients, one with hepatocellular carcinoma and two with cutaneous melanoma, responded partially.

Points from the study as a whole: Antigen specificity was not determined for the expanded peripheral T cells. Average numbers of expanded clones were greater in CD8+ T cells than in CD4+.

V gave up 2 bases and J gave up 9 bases; unmatched junction bases: 8. The CDR3 length is 15 residues. Germline CDR1 is MDHEN and CDR2 is SYDVKM. The table came from immunoSEQ multiplex PCR; TCRdb's copy has only in-frame clones and leaves some out. This sample has roughly 89,000 clones, with over 80% found just once. As to this clone: The antigen remains undetermined.

The starting material was CD4+ or CD8+ T cells sorted from blood, obtained in a trial of the OX40 agonist ivuxolimab. The clonotype originates from an adult with an advanced solid tumor such as melanoma, head and neck, liver or kidney cancer. This chain uses TRBV28 with TRBJ2-1, with 9 bases that match TRBD2. In DNA, the CDR3 is TGTGCCAGCAGTTTAGCGGGAGGGGCAGGGGGTGAGCAGTTCTTC. Protein sequence: CASSLAGGAGGEQFF.